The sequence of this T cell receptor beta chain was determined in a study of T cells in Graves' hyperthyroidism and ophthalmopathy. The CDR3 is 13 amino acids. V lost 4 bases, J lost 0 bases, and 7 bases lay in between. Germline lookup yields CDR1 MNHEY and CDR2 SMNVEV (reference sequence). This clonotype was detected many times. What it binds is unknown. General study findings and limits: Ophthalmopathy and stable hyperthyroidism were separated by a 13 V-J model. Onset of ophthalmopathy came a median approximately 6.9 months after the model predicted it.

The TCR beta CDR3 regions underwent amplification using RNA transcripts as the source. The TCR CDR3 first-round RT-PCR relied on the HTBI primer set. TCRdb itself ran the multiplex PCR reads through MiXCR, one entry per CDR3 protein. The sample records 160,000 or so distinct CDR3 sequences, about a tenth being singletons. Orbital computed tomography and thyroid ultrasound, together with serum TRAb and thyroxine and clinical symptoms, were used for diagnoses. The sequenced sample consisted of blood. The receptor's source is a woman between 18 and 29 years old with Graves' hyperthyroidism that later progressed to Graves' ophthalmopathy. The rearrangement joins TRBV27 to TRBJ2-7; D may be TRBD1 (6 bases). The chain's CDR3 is CASSYRVSYEQYF. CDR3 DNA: TGTGCCAGCAGTTACAGGGTCTCCTACGAGCAGTACTTC.